This T cell receptor beta chain was recovered during a study of cytomegalovirus exposure and HLA in healthy donors. Turning to the study itself: An earlier analysis found some 100 million unique TCR beta sequences from roughly 170 million T cells.

Germline CDR1 reads SEHNR; CDR2 reads FQNEAQ (reference sequence). This CDR3 contains 14 residues. V was trimmed by 1 base and J by 3 bases, leaving 9 bases between them. This clone was seen only once. Its matching antigen is unknown. The same CDR3 also results from other DNA sequences found in this sample. The PCR had 60 Vbeta and 13 Jbeta primers. TCRdb's table, derived via immunoSEQ multiplex PCR, lists solely in-frame clones and lacks some. The repertoire consists of some 98,000 clones, with roughly two thirds occurring once and the leading ten covering around 2.3%. Findings and caveats of the study: V- and J-gene trimming in TCR beta was tied to a missense DCLRE1C variant by an analysis performed later. It was in a later analysis that TCR association rates were seen to vary by HLA locus, highest for DRB1 and lowest for HLA-C.

The genes are TRBV7-9 and TRBJ2-5; D unresolved. The clonotype originates from a man in his fifties or sixties in good health and CMV-seronegative. Sequencing was carried out using PBMCs. CDR3 in amino acids: CASSLGAIKETQYF. In nucleotides, the CDR3 is TGTGCCAGCAGCTTAGGGGCCATTAAAGAGACCCAGTACTTC. Together with reference TRBV7-9 and TRBJ2-5, the CDR3 gives the full variable domain: DTGVSQNPRHKITKRGQNVTFRCDPISEHNRLYWYRQTLGQGPEFLTYFQNEAQLEKSRLLSDRFSAERPKGSFSTLEIQRTEQGDSAMYLCASSLGAIKETQYFGPGTRLLVL.